The T cell receptor beta chain under discussion was sequenced for a study of cytomegalovirus exposure and HLA in healthy donors. The PCR contained 60 Vbeta and 13 Jbeta primers. Assay used: immunoSEQ multiplex PCR; TCRdb lists only in-frame clones, some missing. This table has just over 150,000 clones, 80% to 90% appearing once. A note on this clone: Its cognate antigen is unknown.

Findings of the study overall: Most of the TCR beta V segments (in an earlier analysis) were productive either about 87% or about 30% of the time. An analysis that came later showed most CMV-associated TCR beta chains appearing HLA-restricted. An assumption of roughly uniform sequencing depth across donors underlay the presence/absence analyses. With later analysis, a missense DCLRE1C variant became linked to TCR beta V- and J-gene trimming.

The V and J ends lost 1 base and 3 bases respectively, with 6 bases between them. The CDR3 length is 12 residues. Germline-derived CDR1 and CDR2 are SQVTM and ANQGSEA. Sequencing input: PBMCs. This chain links TRBV29-1 with TRBJ1-2, with TRBD1 as a possible D gene (6 bases). The sequence came from a man over 45 in good health and CMV-seropositive. The CDR3 reads CSVEGTDYGYTF. The CDR3 DNA reads as TGCAGCGTTGAAGGGACAGACTATGGCTACACCTTC. The entire variable domain, with the rest obtained from reference TRBV29-1 and TRBJ1-2, is as follows: SAVISQKPSRDICQRGTSLTIQCQVDSQVTMMFWYRQQPGQSLTLIATANQGSEATYESGFVIDKFPISRPNLTFSTLTVSNMSPEDSSIYLCSVEGTDYGYTFGSGTRLTVV.